This record covers a single T cell receptor beta chain. Its antigen is as yet unknown. One junction end does not reproduce the germline sequence, and a read error may be involved. The source of the sample is a study of T-cell memory formation after mild COVID-19. For the study at large: TCR clusters mostly belonged to single donors.

5'RACE primed from the constant segment yielded TCR alpha and TCR beta cDNA libraries bearing sample barcodes and UMIs. TCRdb processed the 5' RACE reads anew with MiXCR; each CDR3 protein has one entry. The sample lists hundreds of thousands of distinct CDR3 sequences, roughly 22% occurring once. There are 19 residues in the CDR3. In germline, CDR1 is SGHTA, CDR2 FQGNSA. Study observations and caveats: CD4+ contracting clones were found mainly in CM and EM, and CD8+ ones in EMRA.

The V call is TRBV7-2, the J call TRBJ2-1; 10 bases line up with TRBD1. The sequence was collected from an adult woman who had mild COVID-19 (a few samples of this study predate the infection). Cell type and time point are not known. The sequenced sample was PBMCs or a T cell subset sorted from them (not recorded which). For the CDR3, the DNA is TGTGCCAGCAGCATAGCGCTTTTGTTTAGGGACAGGGGTTTGGGTGAGCAGTTCTTC. Encoded protein: CASSIALLFRDRGLGEQFF.